Following are 30 T cell receptor beta chains from one sample sequenced in a study of tissue T cells after allogeneic stem cell transplantation. Assay used: immunoSEQ multiplex PCR; TCRdb lists only in-frame clones, some missing. The sample contains tens of thousands of clones, roughly 70% of which appear only once. Source: tissue from the ileum, taken at autopsy. The receptors stem from a female donor of 60 years or more with lung cancer.

V is TRBV5-6 and J is TRBJ1-5; 7 nucleotides align to TRBD1. Looked up from germline, CDR1 is SGHDT and CDR2 is YYEEEE. After removal of 4 bases from V and 3 bases from J, the junction contained 7 bases not matched to a gene. The CDR3 totals 15 residues. CDR3 DNA: TGTGCCAGCAGCAAGGGACAGCTTATCAATCAGCCCCAGCATTTT. Protein product: CASSKGQLINQPQHF.

This chain links TRBV7-2 with TRBJ1-4, with D tentatively TRBD1 (5 bases). The CDR3 has 16 residues. Germline V gene data show CDR1 as SGHTA and CDR2 as FQGNSA. V lost 1 base, J lost 4 bases, and 13 bases lay in between. The CDR3 nucleotides are TGTGCCAGCAGCTTAGAACCAGGGATCGGTAATGAAAAACTGTTTTTT. The encoded protein is CASSLEPGIGNEKLFF.

The rearrangement links TRBV4-1 to TRBJ1-2; the D is unclear. This CDR3 region has 14 residues. The V end was cut by 0 bases, the J end by 4 bases, with 9 bases between. CDR1 is MGHRA and CDR2 is YSYEKL in the germline V gene. DNA of the CDR3: TGCGCCAGCAGCCAAGATTCCCGCGGCTATGGCTACACCTTC. Its translation is CASSQDSRGYGYTF.

This clone has only one observation. This rearrangement joins TRBV6-5 to TRBJ1-3, with 7 bases that match TRBD1. The CDR3 totals 15 residues. Germline CDR1 and CDR2: MNHEY and SVGAGI. V lost 5 bases, J lost 4 bases, and 8 bases stayed unmatched. CDR3: CASSLQTGSGNTIYF. The CDR3 region has the DNA TGTGCCAGCAGTCTTCAGACAGGGTCAGGAAACACCATATATTTT.

This chain joins TRBV3-1 (or the pseudogene TRBV3-2) and TRBJ2-1; D call uncertain. CDR1 is LGHDT and CDR2 is YNNKEL in the germline V gene (reference sequence). The CDR3 sequence is 14 residues long. V was shortened by 0 bases and J by 8 bases, with 11 bases between the two germline ends. The CDR3 nucleotides read TGTGCCAGCAGCCAAGAACTCACTACGGATGAGCAGTTCTTC. Amino acid sequence: CASSQELTTDEQFF.

This clone was detected a few times. The chain carries TRBV11-3 and TRBJ1-2, with 9 bases lining up with TRBD1. Trimming took 5 bases from V and 4 from J; bases not matched to a gene: 5. From germline, CDR1 is SGHNT and CDR2 YENEEA. CDR3 length equals 14 residues. The DNA for the CDR3 is TGTGCCAGCAGCCAGGGGACAGGGATCTATGGCTACACCTTC. Protein sequence: CASSQGTGIYGYTF.

V usage is TRBV3-1 (or the pseudogene TRBV3-2) and J usage is TRBJ2-3; D is possibly TRBD1 (6 bases). V was shortened by 4 bases and J by 0 bases, with 11 bases between the two germline ends. Germline values: CDR1 LGHDT, CDR2 YNNKEL (reference sequence). This CDR3 comprises 15 residues. The CDR3 DNA reads TGTGCCAGCAGCCGTACACAGGGTAGCACAGATACGCAGTATTTT. It codes for CASSRTQGSTDTQYF.

The chain uses TRBV19 and TRBJ2-3; D unclear. Germline V CDR1 and CDR2: LNHDA, SQIVND (reference sequence). The CDR3 has 14 residues. Trimming cost V 0 bases and J 0 bases, with 4 bases left between them. The CDR3 nucleotides read TGTGCCAGTAGTATAGACCGTAGCACAGATACGCAGTATTTT. Protein sequence: CASSIDRSTDTQYF. Full variable domain (outside the CDR3, taken from reference TRBV19 and TRBJ2-3): DGGITQSPKYLFRKEGQNVTLSCEQNLNHDAMYWYRQDPGQGLRLIYYSQIVNDFQKGDIAEGYSVSREKKESFPLTVTSAQKNPTAFYLCASSIDRSTDTQYFGPGTRLTVL.

The CDR3 sequence: CASSHSRSGGNQPQHF. DNA of the CDR3: TGTGCCAGCAGCCACAGCAGGTCAGGGGGCAATCAGCCCCAGCATTTT. The V and J genes are TRBV3-1 (or the pseudogene TRBV3-2) and TRBJ1-5; possible D gene TRBD1, 6 bases. This CDR3 comprises 16 residues. Germline lookup yields CDR1 LGHDT and CDR2 YNNKEL (reference sequence). V gave up 3 bases and J gave up 2 bases, with 14 bases separating them.

The gene calls are TRBV6-6 and TRBJ1-1, with 7 bases identical to TRBD1. The CDR3 contains 17 residues. From germline, CDR1 is MNHNY and CDR2 SVGAGI (reference sequence). V shed 5 bases, J shed 5 bases, and the junction held 17 bases outside the gene matches. The CDR3 DNA reads TGTGCCAGCAGTCCGGGGGGGCAGGGGGGTCTTTTGACTGAAGCTTTCTTT. Protein: CASSPGGQGGLLTEAFF.

DNA of the CDR3: TGTGCTAGTGGTTTTCATGGGGGAATGAGCTCCTACAATGAGCAGTTCTTC. Protein sequence: CASGFHGGMSSYNEQFF. The rearrangement links TRBV12-5 to TRBJ2-1; D tentatively reads TRBD1 or TRBD2 (5 bases each). Trimming stripped 3 bases from V and 0 bases from J, with 15 bases between. CDR1 and CDR2 (germline): LGHNT, FRNRAP. The CDR3 has 17 residues.

The chain joins TRBV5-6 to TRBJ2-1; the D gene is possibly TRBD1 (6 bases). Germline CDR1 is SGHDT and CDR2 is YYEEEE. This CDR3 has 15 amino acids. Trimming pared 6 bases from V and 4 bases from J, leaving 17 bases between. The CDR3, as DNA: TGTGCCAGCACCCGAGACAGGTCATTTTACAATGAGCAGTTCTTC. Protein product: CASTRDRSFYNEQFF. Together with reference TRBV5-6 and TRBJ2-1, the CDR3 gives the full variable domain: DAGVTQSPTHLIKTRGQQVTLRCSPKSGHDTVSWYQQALGQGPQFIFQYYEEEERQRGNFPDRFSGHQFPNYSSELNVNALLLGDSALYLCASTRDRSFYNEQFFGPGTRLTVL.

The CDR3 sequence: CASSLGTGTFGYTF. The CDR3 nucleotides read TGCGCCAGCAGCCTGGGGACAGGGACATTTGGCTACACCTTC. The gene calls are TRBV5-1 and TRBJ1-2; 9 bases line up with TRBD1. With V trimmed by 4 bases and J by 7 bases, 8 bases remained unmatched. The V gene's germline CDR1 is SGHRS and CDR2 YFSETQ. CDR3 length: 14 amino acids.

This clone was seen a few times. This chain connects TRBV3-1 (or the pseudogene TRBV3-2) to TRBJ1-6; D not certain. The CDR3 is 14 amino acids. Germline V gives CDR1 LGHDT, CDR2 YNNKEL (reference sequence). Trimming removed 2 bases at V and 8 bases at J, with 10 bases between. The CDR3 DNA sequence: TGTGCCAGCAGCCAAAGGAGCTGGGATTCACCCCTCCACTTT. Protein product: CASSQRSWDSPLHF.

The chain couples TRBV4-2 to TRBJ1-1, with unresolved D. V was shortened by 0 bases and J by 6 bases, with 14 bases between the two germline ends. The CDR3 length is 15 residues. Germline V lookup: CDR1 LGHNA, CDR2 YNFKEQ. CDR3 region: CASSQDSRTGSEAFF. CDR3 DNA: TGTGCCAGCAGCCAAGATAGTAGGACCGGGTCTGAAGCTTTCTTT.

This chain links TRBV27 with TRBJ2-7, with 7 bases fitting TRBD1. V was pared by 2 bases and J by 6 bases, with 4 bases of the junction left unmatched. This CDR3 contains 13 residues. Germline CDR1 is MNHEY and CDR2 is SMNVEV (reference sequence). CDR3 DNA sequence: TGTGCCAGCAGTTTAAAAGGGGGCGGCGAGCAGTACTTC. It codes for CASSLKGGGEQYF.

V and J are TRBV18 and TRBJ2-2, with D hard to call. CDR1 KGHSH and CDR2 LQKENI come from the germline V gene. CDR3 length equals 13 residues. The ends were cut back, 3 bases at V and 6 bases at J, with 8 bases in the middle. The CDR3 sequence: CASSPSAAGELFF. The CDR3 nucleotides read TGTGCCAGCTCACCCTCTGCGGCCGGGGAGCTGTTTTTT.

This chain links TRBV7-9 with TRBJ1-2; D remains unclear. Germline V gives CDR1 SEHNR, CDR2 FQNEAQ (reference sequence). This CDR3 is 12 amino acids long. V shed 3 bases and J shed 3 bases, with 5 bases lying between them. The DNA for the CDR3 is TGTGCCAGCAGCTTGGGCGACTATGGCTACACCTTC. Translated: CASSLGDYGYTF.

J is TRBJ2-7 and V is TRBV18; TRBD2 agrees at 13 bases. Trimming cost V 0 bases and J 6 bases; bases outside gene matches: 11. From germline, CDR1 is KGHSH and CDR2 LQKENI. The CDR3 has 18 amino acids. CDR3 bases: TGTGCCAGCTCACCACCCGGACTAGCGGGAGTGTCCCCCGGCGAGCAGTACTTC. This codes for CASSPPGLAGVSPGEQYF. Filled out from reference TRBV18 and TRBJ2-7, the complete variable domain reads NAGVMQNPRHLVRRRGQEARLRCSPMKGHSHVYWYRQLPEEGLKFMVYLQKENIIDESGMPKERFSAEFPKEGPSILRIQQVVRGDSAAYFCASSPPGLAGVSPGEQYFGPGTRLTVT.

The chain uses TRBV11-3 and TRBJ1-2; 7 nucleotides align to TRBD1. J was trimmed by 5 bases and V by 3 bases; bases with no gene match: 6. This CDR3 contains 14 residues. CDR1 and CDR2 from the germline V gene are SGHNT and YENEEA. The CDR3 DNA sequence: TGTGCCAGCAGCTTCCCCCTACAGGGGTATGGCTACACCTTC. It yields the protein CASSFPLQGYGYTF.

The chain is built from TRBV3-1 (or the pseudogene TRBV3-2) and TRBJ1-5; possible D gene TRBD1, 5 bases. Germline V gene data show CDR1 as LGHDT and CDR2 as YNNKEL (reference sequence). Trimming pared 1 base from V and 9 bases from J, leaving 7 bases between. The length of the CDR3 is 12 residues. For the CDR3, the DNA is TGTGCCAGCAGCCAAGTCGGGGGGCCCCAGCATTTT. Its protein product is CASSQVGGPQHF.

V gene TRBV19 combines with J gene TRBJ1-5; tentatively, D is TRBD1 (6 bases). CDR1 and CDR2 (germline): LNHDA, SQIVND (reference sequence). V was clipped by 4 bases and J by 2 bases, with 12 bases between them. The CDR3 length is 15 residues. CDR3 DNA: TGTGCCAGTAGTAGACAGGCAGGAGGCAATCAGCCCCAGCATTTT. Translated: CASSRQAGGNQPQHF.

This clone was picked up one time. The chain couples TRBV9 to TRBJ2-3; 10 bases are a match to TRBD2. The CDR3 loop spans 15 amino acids. Per germline, CDR1 SGDLS and CDR2 YYNGEE. V dropped 0 bases and J dropped 6; count of bases not matched to a gene: 4. CDR3 nucleotide sequence: TGTGCCAGCAGCGTAGAGGGACTAGCGCCTGATACGCAGTATTTT. This codes for CASSVEGLAPDTQYF.

This chain uses TRBV7-8 with TRBJ1-5; unclear D gene. CDR3 length: 15 amino acids. V lost 5 bases to trimming and J lost 3 bases, with 14 bases between them. Germline-derived CDR1 and CDR2 are SGHVS and FQNEAQ. The CDR3 spells CASSGILADNQPQHF. CDR3 in DNA: TGTGCCAGCAGCGGAATACTAGCGGACAATCAGCCCCAGCATTTT.

This chain uses TRBV5-1 with TRBJ1-2, with D possibly being TRBD1 (6 bases). CDR3 length: 13 residues. In germline, CDR1 is SGHRS, CDR2 YFSETQ. V lost 6 bases to trimming and J lost 6 bases, with 15 bases between them. The CDR3 bases are TGCGCCAGCAAACAGGAGACAGGAGATGGCTACACCTTC. This encodes CASKQETGDGYTF.

The chain links TRBV30 to TRBJ1-1; 7 positions agree with TRBD1. CDR1 is GTSNPN and CDR2 is SVGIG in the germline V gene (reference sequence). The CDR3 loop spans 15 amino acids. The trim removed 4 bases at V and 0 bases at J, leaving 8 bases unmatched. The CDR3 DNA reads TGTGCCTGGACCCGAACAGGGGCCATGAACACTGAAGCTTTCTTT. Translating it yields CAWTRTGAMNTEAFF.

The chain uses TRBV3-1 (or the pseudogene TRBV3-2) and TRBJ2-3, with TRBD1 identical over 7 bases. The length of the CDR3 is 16 residues. V gave up 5 bases and J gave up 5 bases; unmatched junction bases: 13. Germline CDR1 LGHDT, CDR2 YNNKEL (reference sequence). The CDR3 spells CASSSAGTVKRDTQYF. DNA of the CDR3: TGTGCCAGCAGCTCGGCCGGGACAGTCAAGAGAGATACGCAGTATTTT.

This sequence joins TRBV11-2 and TRBJ2-1; 7 nucleotides align to TRBD2. V was clipped by 1 base and J by 0 bases; unmatched bases: 0. Germline V gene data show CDR1 as SGHAT and CDR2 as FQNNGV. The CDR3 loop spans 15 amino acids. DNA of the CDR3: TGTGCCAGCAGCTTAGGCGGGAGCTCCTACAATGAGCAGTTCTTC. Its protein product is CASSLGGSSYNEQFF.

This CDR3 reads CASSYGQGGSNEQFF. CDR3 nucleotide sequence: TGTGCCAGCAGTTACGGACAGGGTGGGTCAAATGAGCAGTTCTTC. The chain combines TRBV6-6 with TRBJ2-1; TRBD1 matches 8 bases. Germline loops: CDR1 MNHNY, CDR2 SVGAGI (reference sequence). V dropped 2 bases and J dropped 7; count of bases not matched to a gene: 7. The length of the CDR3 is 15 residues.

This rearrangement joins TRBV5-1 to TRBJ2-7; D is perhaps TRBD2 (5 bases). The CDR3 is 14 amino acids. CDR1 and CDR2 from the germline V gene are SGHRS and YFSETQ. Trimming took off 1 base at V and 3 bases at J, with 11 bases between the two ends. The CDR3 spells CASSLYSSSYEQYF. The CDR3 DNA is TGCGCCAGCAGCTTGTATTCTAGCAGCTACGAGCAGTACTTC.